This TCR beta chain was documented in a study of Ad26.COV2.S vaccination and SARS-CoV-2 variants. Method: immunoSEQ multiplex PCR; TCRdb's copy keeps in-frame clones and lacks some. The sample has around 250,000 clones, around nine tenths seen once. As for treatment: about 20 received Ad26.COV2.S at low or high dose, single or two shots; roughly five received placebo; per-sample allocation not given. Sampling was performed 63 days after the first vaccine or placebo injection. V lost 5 bases to trimming and J lost 5 bases, with 21 bases between them. Germline assignment: CDR1 LNHDA and CDR2 SQIVND (reference sequence). CDR3 length: 16 amino acids.

The sample consisted of peripheral blood, taken in a trial of Ad26.COV2.S vaccine versus placebo. The gene calls are TRBV19 and TRBJ2-5; maybe TRBD2 (5 bases). The TCR sequence derives from a person aged 18 to 65 who received the Ad26.COV2.S COVID-19 vaccine or a placebo. CDR3 nucleotides: TGTGCCAGTAGTCCCGGGGATTTGGTTAGCTGGGAGACCCAGTACTTC. Its translation: CASSPGDLVSWETQYF. Based on the CDR3 plus reference TRBV19 and TRBJ2-5, the full variable domain is DGGITQSPKYLFRKEGQNVTLSCEQNLNHDAMYWYRQDPGQGLRLIYYSQIVNDFQKGDIAEGYSVSREKKESFPLTVTSAQKNPTAFYLCASSPGDLVSWETQYFGPGTRLLVL.